This T cell receptor beta chain was sequenced for a study of beta chain features in type 1 diabetes. Findings and caveats of the study: cDNA-based sequencing might over-represent cells highly expressing TCR. In all four CD4+ subsets, TCRB CDR3 length was significantly, moderately reduced in type 1 diabetes.

This clone occurred a few times. The antigen remains undetermined. TCRB transcripts that were expressed got sequenced, as all of the isolated RNA had been reverse transcribed. Only in-frame clones appear in the TCRdb table, and some are missing; sequencing was by immunoSEQ multiplex PCR. The sample holds about 390,000 clones, roughly 9.8% seen once. The CDR3 length is 15 residues. Trimming removed 6 bases from V and 2 bases from J, with 16 bases in between. The V gene's germline CDR1 is ENHRY and CDR2 SYGVKD. Input material: central memory CD4+ T cells from blood. J is TRBJ1-2 and V is TRBV10-3; D is ambiguous. The receptor comes from a man aged 25 to 40 with type 1 diabetes. In nucleotides, the CDR3 is TGTGCCATCAGCCAAGCCCAGGTCGGGAACTATGGCTACACCTTC. Amino acid sequence: CAISQAQVGNYGYTF.